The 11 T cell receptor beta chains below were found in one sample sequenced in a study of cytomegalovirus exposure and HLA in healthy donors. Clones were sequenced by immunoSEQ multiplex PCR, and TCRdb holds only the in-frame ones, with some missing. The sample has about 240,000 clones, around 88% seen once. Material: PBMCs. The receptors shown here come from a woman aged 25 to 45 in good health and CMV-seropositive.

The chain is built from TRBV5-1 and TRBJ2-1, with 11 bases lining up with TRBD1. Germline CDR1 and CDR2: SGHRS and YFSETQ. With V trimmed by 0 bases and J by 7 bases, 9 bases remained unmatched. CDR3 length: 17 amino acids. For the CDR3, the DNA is TGCGCCAGCAGCTTGGTTATCTCGGACAGGGGGCGAAATGAGCAGTTCTTC. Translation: CASSLVISDRGRNEQFF.

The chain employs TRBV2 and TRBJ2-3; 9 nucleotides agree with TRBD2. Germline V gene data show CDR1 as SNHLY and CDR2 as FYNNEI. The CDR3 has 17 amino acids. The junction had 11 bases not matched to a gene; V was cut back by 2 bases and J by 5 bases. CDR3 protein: CASSERTAGGYRDTQYF. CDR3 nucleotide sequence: TGTGCCAGCAGTGAAAGGACTGCGGGAGGGTATCGAGATACGCAGTATTTT.

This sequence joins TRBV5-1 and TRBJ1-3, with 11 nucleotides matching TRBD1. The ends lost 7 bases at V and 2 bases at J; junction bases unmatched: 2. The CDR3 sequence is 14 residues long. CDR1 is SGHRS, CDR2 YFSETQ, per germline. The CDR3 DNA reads TGCGCCAGCGGGACAGGGGGAACTGGAAACACCATATATTTT. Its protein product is CASGTGGTGNTIYF.

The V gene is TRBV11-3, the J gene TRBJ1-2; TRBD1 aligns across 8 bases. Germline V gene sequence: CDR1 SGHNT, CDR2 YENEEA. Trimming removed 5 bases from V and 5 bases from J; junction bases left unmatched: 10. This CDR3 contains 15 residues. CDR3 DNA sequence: TGTGCCAGCAGCACCCGGACAGGGTCGACTTATGGCTACACCTTC. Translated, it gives CASSTRTGSTYGYTF.

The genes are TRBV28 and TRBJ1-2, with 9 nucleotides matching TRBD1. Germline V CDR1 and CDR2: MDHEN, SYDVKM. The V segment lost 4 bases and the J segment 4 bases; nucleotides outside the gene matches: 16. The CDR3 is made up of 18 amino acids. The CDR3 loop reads CASSSPSDTGTGFYGYTF. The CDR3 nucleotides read TGTGCCAGCAGTTCCCCATCTGATACCGGGACAGGGTTCTATGGCTACACCTTC.

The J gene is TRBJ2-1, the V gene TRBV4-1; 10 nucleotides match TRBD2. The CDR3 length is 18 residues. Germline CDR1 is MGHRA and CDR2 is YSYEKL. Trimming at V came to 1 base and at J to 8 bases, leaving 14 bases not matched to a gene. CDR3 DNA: TGCGCCAGCAGCCAAGGTCAGAGGGGGCTAGCGGGGGTCCATGAGCAGTTCTTC. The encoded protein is CASSQGQRGLAGVHEQFF.

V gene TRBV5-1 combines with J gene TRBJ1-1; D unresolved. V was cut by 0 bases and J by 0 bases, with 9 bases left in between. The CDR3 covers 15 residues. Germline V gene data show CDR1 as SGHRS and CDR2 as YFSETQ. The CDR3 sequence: CASSLGTVMNTEAFF. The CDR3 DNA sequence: TGCGCCAGCAGCTTGGGAACAGTCATGAACACTGAAGCTTTCTTT.

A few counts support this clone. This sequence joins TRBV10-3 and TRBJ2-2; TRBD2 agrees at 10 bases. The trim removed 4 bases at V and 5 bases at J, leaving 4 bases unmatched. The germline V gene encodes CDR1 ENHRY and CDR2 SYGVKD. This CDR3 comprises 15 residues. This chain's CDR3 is CAISALAGVTGELFF. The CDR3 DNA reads TGTGCCATCAGTGCCCTAGCGGGAGTTACCGGGGAGCTGTTTTTT.

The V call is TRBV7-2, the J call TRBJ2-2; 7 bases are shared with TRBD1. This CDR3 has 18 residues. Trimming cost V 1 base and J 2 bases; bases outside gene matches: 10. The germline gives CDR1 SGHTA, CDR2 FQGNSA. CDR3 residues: CASSLELKWTGNTGELFF. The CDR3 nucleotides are TGTGCCAGCAGCTTAGAACTTAAATGGACAGGAAACACCGGGGAGCTGTTTTTT.

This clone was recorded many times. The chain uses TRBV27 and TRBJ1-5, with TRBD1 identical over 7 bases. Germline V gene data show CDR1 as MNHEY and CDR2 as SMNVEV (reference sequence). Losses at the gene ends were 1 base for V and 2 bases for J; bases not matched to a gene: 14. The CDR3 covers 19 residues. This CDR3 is CASSLFGGVRGPGNQPQHF. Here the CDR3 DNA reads TGTGCCAGCAGTTTATTCGGTGGAGTGAGGGGGCCGGGCAATCAGCCCCAGCATTTT.

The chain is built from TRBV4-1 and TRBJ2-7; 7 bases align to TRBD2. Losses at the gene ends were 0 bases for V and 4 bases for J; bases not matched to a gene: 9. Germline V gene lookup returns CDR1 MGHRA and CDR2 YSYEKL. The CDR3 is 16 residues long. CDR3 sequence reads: CASSQDAAGVGYEQYF. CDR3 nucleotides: TGCGCCAGCAGCCAAGATGCGGCGGGAGTCGGGTACGAGCAGTACTTC.